This T cell receptor beta chain is from a study of cytomegalovirus exposure and HLA in healthy donors. This clone was recorded a few times. Its antigen is currently unknown. Germline CDR1 is MNHNS and CDR2 is SASEGT. This CDR3 is built from 14 residues. Trimming took 3 bases from V and 7 from J; bases not matched to a gene: 7. General observations from the study: Donor immune exposure was known only as CMV serostatus. Later on, an analysis showed TCR association rates differing by HLA locus, with DRB1 the most and HLA-C the fewest.

PCR employed 60 Vbeta and 13 Jbeta primers. Clones were read by immunoSEQ multiplex PCR, and TCRdb kept only the in-frame ones, dropping some. The sample has some 170,000 clones; roughly four fifths are singletons. The chain uses TRBV6-1 and TRBJ1-2; 8 bases are a match to TRBD1. The sample was PBMCs. This clonotype was obtained from a woman aged 40-49 years in good health and CMV-seronegative. CDR3 region: CASSEPQGARGYTF. CDR3 coding DNA: TGTGCCAGCAGTGAGCCGCAGGGGGCGCGTGGCTACACCTTC.